This entry describes one T cell receptor (beta chain). Antigen unknown. CDR1 and CDR2 (germline): SGHNT, YYREEE (reference sequence). The CDR3 is 14 residues long. With 4 bases removed from V and 7 bases from J, the gap between germline ends came to 14 bases. The data were obtained in a study of T cell repertoires in ileal Crohn's disease. Regarding the study as a whole: All patients with clonality above 26.8% had endoscopic recurrence.

Sequencing was performed with immunoSEQ multiplex PCR; in TCRdb, only in-frame clones are kept and a portion is missing. In the table there are around 14,000 clones, roughly 80% of which are singletons. This chain uses TRBV5-4 with TRBJ2-2; D is perhaps TRBD2 (6 bases). Sequences were obtained from ileal tissue. This TCR was sampled from an adult with Crohn's disease. The CDR3 sequence: CASSRGLEGGELFF. CDR3 sequence (DNA): TGTGCCAGCAGCCGGGGGTTAGAGGGCGGGGAGCTGTTTTTT.